This is a list of T cell receptor beta chains from one sample in a study of blood T cell repertoires in COVID-19. The table came from immunoSEQ multiplex PCR; TCRdb's copy has only in-frame clones and leaves some out. This repertoire shows about 70,000 clones, about 86% found once; its top ten account for roughly 1.4%. The sequenced sample consisted of peripheral blood. These receptors were collected from a woman aged 55 to 70 with acute or convalescent COVID-19. Both conserved end residues are part of each CDR3. The D gene is left open where the match is weak. Expanded clones are given a class, and other clones once, few, many or no size at all.

d_call,clone_size,v_call,j_call,cdr3_aa,cdr3_nt
-,-,TRBV16,TRBJ1-2,CASSQLQVPNGYTF,TGTGCCAGCAGCCAATTACAGGTACCCAATGGCTACACCTTC
-,-,TRBV7-9,TRBJ1-5,CASSLGSGNQPQHF,TGTGCCAGCAGCTTAGGGTCGGGCAATCAGCCCCAGCATTTT
TRBD1,-,TRBV5-4,TRBJ2-6,CASSLGRGRDSSGANVLTF,TGTGCCAGCAGCTTGGGTCGGGGCAGGGACAGCTCTGGGGCCAACGTCCTGACTTTC
TRBD1,few,TRBV7-3,TRBJ2-7,CASSSSQGYEQYF,TGTGCCAGCAGCTCGTCACAGGGGTACGAGCAGTACTTC
-,once,TRBV30,TRBJ1-1,CAWTKPYRTANTEAFF,TGTGCCTGGACTAAACCATATAGGACAGCAAACACTGAAGCTTTCTTT
-,-,TRBV9,TRBJ2-5,CASSVGWGRQQETQYF,TGTGCCAGCAGCGTAGGGTGGGGCCGTCAACAAGAGACCCAGTACTTC
-,-,TRBV7-9,TRBJ2-5,CASSRYQNRVSETQYF,TGTGCCAGCAGCCGTTACCAAAACAGGGTATCGGAGACCCAGTACTTC
TRBD1,-,TRBV4-1,TRBJ2-3,CASSPGQEDGDTQYF,TGCGCCAGCAGTCCCGGACAGGAGGACGGGGATACGCAGTATTTT
TRBD1,-,TRBV5-1,TRBJ2-3,CASSRDRGKTDTQYF,TGCGCCAGCAGCCGGGACAGGGGAAAAACAGATACGCAGTATTTT
-,-,TRBV27,TRBJ1-5,CASSLAGGGNQPQHF,TGTGCCAGCAGTTTGGCGGGAGGGGGCAATCAGCCCCAGCATTTT
-,-,TRBV18,TRBJ1-2,CASSPTPRADYGYTF,TGTGCCAGCTCCCCGACGCCCCGCGCGGACTATGGCTACACCTTC
TRBD2,few,TRBV5-1,TRBJ2-4,CASSLERTSGSGDIQYF,TGCGCCAGCAGCTTGGAACGTACTAGCGGGAGCGGTGACATTCAGTACTTC
TRBD1,few,TRBV6-5,TRBJ2-2,CASSHDRVTGELFF,TGTGCCAGCAGCCACGACAGGGTCACCGGGGAGCTGTTTTTT
-,few,TRBV13,TRBJ2-7,CASSSKYQVHEQYF,TGTGCCAGCAGCTCGAAGTATCAGGTCCACGAGCAGTACTTC
-,-,TRBV5-4,TRBJ2-3,CASSLGQIRTDTQYF,TGTGCCAGCAGCCTGGGACAAATACGCACAGATACGCAGTATTTT
-,-,TRBV6-6,TRBJ1-2,CASSSLTGSGYTF,TGTGCCAGCAGTTCGCTTACAGGGAGTGGCTACACCTTC
TRBD2,-,TRBV5-4,TRBJ2-3,CASSSRPSSGSSGTQYF,TGTGCCAGCAGCTCCCGTCCATCTAGCGGGAGTTCAGGTACGCAGTATTTT
TRBD1,-,TRBV14,TRBJ2-7,CASSLTGQASYEQYF,TGTGCCAGCAGCCTAACCGGACAGGCCTCCTACGAGCAGTACTTC
-,-,TRBV12-3/TRBV12-4,TRBJ1-5,CASSLQGIQPQHF,TGTGCCAGCAGTTTACAGGGTATACAGCCCCAGCATTTT